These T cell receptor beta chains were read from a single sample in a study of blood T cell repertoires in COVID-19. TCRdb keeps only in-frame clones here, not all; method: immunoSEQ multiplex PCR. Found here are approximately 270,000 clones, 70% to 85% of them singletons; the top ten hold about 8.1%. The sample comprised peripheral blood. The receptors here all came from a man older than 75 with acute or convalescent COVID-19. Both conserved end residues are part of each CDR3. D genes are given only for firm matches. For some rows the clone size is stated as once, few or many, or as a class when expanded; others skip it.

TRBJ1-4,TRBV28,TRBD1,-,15,CASSPTDRGNEKLFF,TGTGCCAGCAGCCCGACGGACAGGGGGAATGAAAAACTGTTTTTT
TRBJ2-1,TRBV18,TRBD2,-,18,CASSPLLSSLAGYNEQFF,TGTGCCAGCTCACCACTACTATCCAGTCTAGCGGGTTACAATGAGCAGTTCTTC
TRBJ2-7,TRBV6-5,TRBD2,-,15,CASSYSWTSSGEQYF,TGTGCCAGCAGTTACTCGTGGACTAGCTCCGGCGAGCAGTACTTC
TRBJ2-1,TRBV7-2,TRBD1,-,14,CASSFSTGWNEQFF,TGTGCCAGCAGCTTCTCGACAGGGTGGAATGAGCAGTTCTTC
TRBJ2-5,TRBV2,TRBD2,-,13,CASSPGRTETQYF,TGTGCCAGCAGCCCCGGGAGGACAGAGACCCAGTACTTC
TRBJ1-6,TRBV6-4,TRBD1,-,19,CASRRDRGRPPSYNSPLHF,TGTGCCAGCAGGCGCGACAGGGGGCGCCCACCCTCCTATAATTCACCCCTCCACTTT
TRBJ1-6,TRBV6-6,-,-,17,CASSRTARQGYNSPLHF,TGTGCCAGCAGTCGGACAGCCCGGCAGGGATATAATTCACCCCTCCACTTT
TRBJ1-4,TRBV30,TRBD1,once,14,CAWTRDRGSGKLFF,TGTGCCTGGACCCGGGACAGGGGGTCAGGAAAACTGTTTTTT
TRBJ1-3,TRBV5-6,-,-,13,CASSHGGAQTIYF,TGTGCCAGCAGCCACGGGGGGGCGCAAACCATATATTTT
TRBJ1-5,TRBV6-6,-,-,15,CASVGLTEMNQPQHF,TGTGCCAGCGTGGGACTTACAGAAATGAATCAGCCCCAGCATTTT
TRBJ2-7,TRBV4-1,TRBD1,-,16,CASSHDSGTASYEQYF,TGCGCCAGCAGCCACGACTCGGGGACAGCCTCCTACGAGCAGTACTTC
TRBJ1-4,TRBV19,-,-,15,CASSEGGAANEKLFF,TGTGCCAGTAGCGAGGGAGGGGCAGCTAATGAAAAACTGTTTTTT
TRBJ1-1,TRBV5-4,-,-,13,CASDIPGGTEAFF,TGTGCCAGCGACATCCCCGGGGGGACTGAAGCTTTCTTT
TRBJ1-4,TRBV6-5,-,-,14,CASSYGGISEKLFF,TGTGCCAGCAGTTATGGCGGGATTAGCGAAAAACTGTTTTTT
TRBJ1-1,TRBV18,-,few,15,CASSEQGRANTEAFF,TGTGCCAGCTCAGAACAGGGCCGCGCGAACACTGAAGCTTTCTTT
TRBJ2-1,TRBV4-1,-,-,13,CASSQEETLGQFF,TGCGCCAGCAGCCAAGAAGAGACTTTGGGGCAGTTCTTC
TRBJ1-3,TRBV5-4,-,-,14,CASSLGSSGNTIYF,TGTGCCAGCAGCTTGGGTAGCTCTGGAAACACCATATATTTT
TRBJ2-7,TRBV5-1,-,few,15,CASSFDSLRSYEQYF,TGCGCCAGCAGCTTCGACTCACTTCGCTCCTACGAGCAGTACTTC
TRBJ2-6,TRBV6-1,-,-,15,CASSERGSGANVLTF,TGTGCCAGCAGTGAAAGAGGATCTGGGGCCAACGTCCTGACTTTC
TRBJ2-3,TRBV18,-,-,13,CASSTANTDTQYF,TGTGCCAGCTCAACAGCTAACACAGATACGCAGTATTTT
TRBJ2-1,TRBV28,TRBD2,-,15,CASKTSGGAYNEQFF,TGTGCCAGCAAGACTAGCGGGGGGGCCTACAATGAGCAGTTCTTC
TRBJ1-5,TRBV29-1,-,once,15,CSVTLQGNGNQPQHF,TGCAGCGTCACACTTCAGGGGAATGGCAATCAGCCCCAGCATTTT
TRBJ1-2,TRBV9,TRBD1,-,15,CASSDRQGTRNGYTF,TGTGCCAGCAGCGACAGACAGGGGACGCGGAATGGCTACACCTTC
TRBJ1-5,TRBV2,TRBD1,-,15,CASSSQGATNQPQHF,TGTGCCAGCTCCTCACAGGGGGCGACCAATCAGCCCCAGCATTTT
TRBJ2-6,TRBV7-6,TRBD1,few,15,CASSPGGAGANVLTF,TGTGCCAGCAGCCCAGGGGGAGCTGGGGCCAACGTCCTGACTTTC
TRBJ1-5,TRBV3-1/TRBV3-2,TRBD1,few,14,CASSIYQGVQPQHF,TGTGCCAGCAGTATCTATCAGGGGGTTCAGCCCCAGCATTTT
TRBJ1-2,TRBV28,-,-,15,CASSFLGTLRGGYTF,TGTGCCAGCAGTTTCCTGGGGACTTTAAGGGGCGGCTACACCTTC
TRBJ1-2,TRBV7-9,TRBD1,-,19,CASSLRTDRGRARNYGYTF,TGTGCCAGCAGCTTGAGGACGGACAGGGGTCGTGCGCGTAACTATGGCTACACCTTC
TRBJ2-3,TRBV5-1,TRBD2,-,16,CASSIGTSGSTDTQYF,TGCGCCAGCAGCATCGGGACTAGCGGGAGCACAGATACGCAGTATTTT
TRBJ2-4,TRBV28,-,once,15,CASSTAGGAKNIQYF,TGTGCCAGCAGCACCGCTGGGGGGGCCAAAAACATTCAGTACTTC
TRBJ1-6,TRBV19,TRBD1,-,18,CASSSFAAGGQGASPLHF,TGTGCCAGTAGTTCCTTCGCAGCCGGCGGACAGGGGGCTTCACCCCTCCACTTT
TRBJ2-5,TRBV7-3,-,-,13,CASGGGPFGTQYF,TGTGCCAGTGGGGGCGGGCCCTTTGGGACCCAGTACTTC
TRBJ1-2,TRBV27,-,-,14,CASRPTGGNYGYTF,TGTGCCAGCAGACCGACAGGAGGTAACTATGGCTACACCTTC
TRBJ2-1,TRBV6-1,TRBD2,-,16,CASSEFPSGGYNEQFF,TGTGCCAGCAGTGAATTTCCTAGCGGGGGATACAATGAGCAGTTCTTC
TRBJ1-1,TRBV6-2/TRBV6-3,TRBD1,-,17,CASSLAGTGVRNTEAFF,TGTGCCAGCAGCTTAGCCGGGACAGGGGTCCGGAACACTGAAGCTTTCTTT
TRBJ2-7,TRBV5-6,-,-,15,CASSLDGRGTYEQYF,TGTGCCAGCAGCTTAGACGGCAGGGGTACCTACGAGCAGTACTTC
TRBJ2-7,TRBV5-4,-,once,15,CASSSGVDNRYEQYF,TGTGCCAGCTCCTCCGGGGTTGACAATCGCTACGAGCAGTACTTC
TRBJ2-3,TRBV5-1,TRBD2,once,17,CASSLEGGRAGADTQYF,TGCGCCAGCAGCTTGGAAGGCGGGAGGGCCGGGGCAGATACGCAGTATTTT
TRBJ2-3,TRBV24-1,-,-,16,CATSDFGGLNTDTQYF,TGTGCCACCAGTGATTTCGGGGGACTTAACACAGATACGCAGTATTTT
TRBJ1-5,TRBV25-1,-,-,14,CASSSFRGNQPQHF,TGTGCCAGCAGTTCATTTCGGGGAAATCAGCCCCAGCATTTT
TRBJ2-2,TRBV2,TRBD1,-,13,CASRGTGTGELFF,TGTGCCAGCAGAGGGACAGGGACCGGGGAGCTGTTTTTT
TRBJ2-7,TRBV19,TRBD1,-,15,CASSMGPGQGYEQYF,TGTGCCAGTAGTATGGGCCCGGGACAGGGTTACGAGCAGTACTTC
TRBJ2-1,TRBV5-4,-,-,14,CASSFLGPYNEQFF,TGTGCCAGCAGCTTCCTAGGCCCTTACAATGAGCAGTTCTTC